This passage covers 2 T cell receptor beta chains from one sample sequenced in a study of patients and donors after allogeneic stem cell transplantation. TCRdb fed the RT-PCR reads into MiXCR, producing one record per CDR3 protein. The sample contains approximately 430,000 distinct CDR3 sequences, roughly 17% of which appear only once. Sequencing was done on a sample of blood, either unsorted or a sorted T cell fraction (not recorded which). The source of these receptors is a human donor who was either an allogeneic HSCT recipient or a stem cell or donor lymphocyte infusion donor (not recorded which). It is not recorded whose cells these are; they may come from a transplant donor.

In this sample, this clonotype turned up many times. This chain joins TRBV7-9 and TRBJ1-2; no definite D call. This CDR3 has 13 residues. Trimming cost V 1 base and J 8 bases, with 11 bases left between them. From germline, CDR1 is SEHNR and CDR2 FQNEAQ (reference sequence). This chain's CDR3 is CASSLVFGDGYTF. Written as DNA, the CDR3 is TGTGCCAGCAGCTTAGTTTTCGGCGACGGCTACACCTTC.

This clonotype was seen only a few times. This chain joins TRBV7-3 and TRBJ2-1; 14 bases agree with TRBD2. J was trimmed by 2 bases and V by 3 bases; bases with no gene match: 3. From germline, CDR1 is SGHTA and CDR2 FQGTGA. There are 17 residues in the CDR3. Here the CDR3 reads CASSLPTSGGAYNEQFF. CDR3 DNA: TGTGCCAGCAGCTTGCCGACTAGCGGGGGGGCCTACAATGAGCAGTTCTTC.